This entry lists 10 T cell receptor beta chains sequenced from one sample in a study of shared clonotypes between healthy human individuals. Profiling relied on immunoSEQ multiplex PCR, and the TCRdb table lists in-frame clones only, not all of them. Among about 1.1 million clones listed, 78% were seen once. The specimen sequenced was memory CD4+ T cells from PBMCs. Noted subset: CD45RA-negative fraction. The receptors originated from a man aged 18 to 29 in good health. Some clones in this sample may be carry-over from other donors' samples.

The chain links TRBV7-8 to TRBJ2-7, with 9 bases identical to TRBD1. CDR3 length: 15 amino acids. Germline lookup yields CDR1 SGHVS and CDR2 FQNEAQ. Unmatched junction bases numbered 7, after V lost 4 bases and J lost 3 bases. CDR3 sequence (DNA): TGTGCCAGCAGCTACGCCGGGACAGGGTTCTACGAGCAGTACTTC. Protein product: CASSYAGTGFYEQYF.

This clone showed up just a few times. This sequence joins TRBV6-5 and TRBJ1-1; TRBD1 agrees at 8 bases. The germline CDR1 and CDR2 sequences are MNHEY and SVGAGI. V gave up 2 bases and J gave up 14 bases; unmatched junction bases: 13. This CDR3 region has 14 residues. CDR3 nucleotides: TGTGCCAGCAGTTACCGGACAGGGCCGCTGAGTTTGTTCTTT. The encoded protein is CASSYRTGPLSLFF.

The rearrangement links TRBV30 to TRBJ2-6; 10 nucleotides match TRBD1. CDR3 length equals 16 residues. V lost 7 bases and J lost 0; bases outside the gene matches: 6. The V gene's germline CDR1 is GTSNPN and CDR2 SVGIG (reference sequence). CDR3: CASRQGAYSGANVLTF. Here the CDR3 DNA reads TGTGCCTCGAGACAGGGGGCGTACTCTGGGGCCAACGTCCTGACTTTC.

The rearrangement joins TRBV6-1 to TRBJ1-2; TRBD1 aligns across 10 bases. Trimming took 6 bases from V and 9 from J; bases not matched to a gene: 10. The germline gives CDR1 MNHNS, CDR2 SASEGT. The CDR3 sequence is 14 residues long. The CDR3 sequence is CASRARTGGLSYTF. CDR3 coding DNA: TGTGCCAGCAGGGCCCGGACAGGGGGGTTGAGCTACACCTTC.

This clone has just a few counts. CDR3 in amino acids: CASSLQQGSNQPQHF. Here the CDR3 DNA reads TGTGCCAGCAGCCTGCAACAGGGGAGCAATCAGCCCCAGCATTTT. V gene TRBV7-2 combines with J gene TRBJ1-5, with 7 bases fitting TRBD1. CDR3 size: 15 residues. The J segment lost 1 base and the V segment lost 5 bases, leaving 5 bases of the junction unmatched. The germline V gene encodes CDR1 SGHTA and CDR2 FQGNSA. Complete variable domain (other parts from reference TRBV7-2 and TRBJ1-5): GAGVSQSPSNKVTEKGKDVELRCDPISGHTALYWYRQSLGQGLEFLIYFQGNSAPDKSGLPSDRFSAERTGGSVSTLTIQRTQQEDSAVYLCASSLQQGSNQPQHFGDGTRLSIL.

The chain is built from TRBV4-1 and TRBJ1-2; D may be TRBD1 (6 bases). V lost 4 bases and J 3 bases, leaving 18 bases between the germline ends. The germline CDR1 and CDR2 sequences are MGHRA and YSYEKL. This CDR3 is built from 16 residues. CDR3 sequence reads: CASSRKGVGGDYGYTF. The CDR3 DNA follows: TGCGCCAGCAGCCGGAAGGGGGTCGGAGGAGACTATGGCTACACCTTC.

The chain uses TRBV7-3 and TRBJ2-3, with D possibly being TRBD1 (6 bases). The germline V and J ends were trimmed by 5 bases and 0 bases, with 9 bases remaining between them. The CDR3 sequence is 14 residues long. Germline loops: CDR1 SGHTA, CDR2 FQGTGA. The CDR3, as DNA: TGTGCCAGCAGCCCACAGGGTAGCACAGATACGCAGTATTTT. Translated, it gives CASSPQGSTDTQYF.

V is TRBV27 and J is TRBJ2-3; D is unresolved. This CDR3 spans 15 amino acids. Trimming pared 2 bases from V and 3 bases from J, leaving 12 bases between. The germline V gene has CDR1 MNHEY and CDR2 SMNVEV (reference sequence). The CDR3: CASSLQARTTDTQYF. CDR3 nucleotide sequence: TGTGCCAGCAGTTTACAGGCGAGGACGACAGATACGCAGTATTTT.

A word on this clone: Different DNA sequences within this sample yield the same CDR3. V usage is TRBV7-2 and J usage is TRBJ1-5; unclear D gene. The CDR3 totals 13 residues. V dropped 1 base and J dropped 6 bases, with 7 bases sitting between them. From germline, CDR1 is SGHTA and CDR2 FQGNSA. CDR3 region: CASSLGPGQPQHF. The CDR3 region has the DNA TGTGCCAGCAGCTTAGGGCCCGGTCAGCCCCAGCATTTT.

The chain uses TRBV30 and TRBJ2-2, with a weak D call TRBD2 (7 bases). Germline V gives CDR1 GTSNPN, CDR2 SVGIG (reference sequence). The V end lost 7 bases, the J end lost 7 bases, and 16 bases lay between the germline ends. The CDR3 spans 13 residues. The CDR3 is CAFDRRTSGELFF. CDR3 DNA sequence: TGTGCCTTCGACAGGAGGACTAGCGGGGAGCTGTTTTTT.